This entry features one T cell receptor (beta chain) sequence. Following extraction, RNA underwent reverse transcription to cDNA, which served as the sequencing template. This table comes from immunoSEQ multiplex PCR, and its TCRdb copy is limited to in-frame clones, with some not included. The sample lists roughly 250,000 clones, 65% to 70% occurring once. The sample originates from a study of CD8+ T cells in alopecia areata. Study summary: The drug, oral tofacitinib, was given to treated patients at 5 to 10 mg twice daily.

J lost 2 bases, V lost 1 base, and 4 bases had no gene match. The CDR3 spans 16 residues. CDR1 is PRHDT, CDR2 FYEKMQ, per germline (reference sequence). This chain links TRBV13 with TRBJ1-2, with 10 bases fitting TRBD1. The receptor's source is a human donor with alopecia areata. Material: CD4+ T cells sorted from blood, obtained at week 0. CDR3 loop: CASSLAGTGENYGYTF. The CDR3, as DNA: TGTGCCAGCAGCTTAGCTGGGACAGGGGAGAACTATGGCTACACCTTC.